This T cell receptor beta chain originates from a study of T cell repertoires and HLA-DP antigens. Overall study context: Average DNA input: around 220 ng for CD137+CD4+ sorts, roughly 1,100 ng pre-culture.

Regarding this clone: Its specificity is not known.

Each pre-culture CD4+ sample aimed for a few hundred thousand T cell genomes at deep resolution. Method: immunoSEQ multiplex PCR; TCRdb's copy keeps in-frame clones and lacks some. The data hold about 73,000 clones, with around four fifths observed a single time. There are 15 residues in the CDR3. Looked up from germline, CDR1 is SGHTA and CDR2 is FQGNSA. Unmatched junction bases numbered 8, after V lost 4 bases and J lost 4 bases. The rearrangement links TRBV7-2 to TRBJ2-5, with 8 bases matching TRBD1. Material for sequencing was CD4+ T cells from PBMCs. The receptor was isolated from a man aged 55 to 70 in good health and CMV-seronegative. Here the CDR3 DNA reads TGTGCCAGCAGCTACGCCGGGACAGGCGTAGAGACCCAGTACTTC. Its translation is CASSYAGTGVETQYF.